This T cell receptor (beta chain) stems from a study of Ad26.COV2.S vaccination and SARS-CoV-2 variants. Treatment of the sample: 19 received Ad26.COV2.S at low or high dose, single or two shots; several received placebo; per-sample allocation not given. Each sample was drawn 63 days after the first injection (of vaccine or placebo). Produced via immunoSEQ multiplex PCR; TCRdb's table is partial and in-frame only. In the table there are about half a million clones, roughly nine tenths of which are singletons. The V end lost 3 bases, the J end lost 6 bases, and 14 bases lay between the germline ends. Germline V lookup: CDR1 KGHDR, CDR2 SFDVKD. The length of the CDR3 is 15 residues.

Sequenced material: peripheral blood, taken in a trial of Ad26.COV2.S vaccine versus placebo. The sequence was obtained from a person between 18 and 65 years old who received the Ad26.COV2.S COVID-19 vaccine or a placebo. V usage is TRBV24-1 and J usage is TRBJ2-1, with TRBD2 as a possible D gene (6 bases). The CDR3 here is CATSDPGLVPNEQFF. CDR3 bases: TGTGCCACCAGTGATCCGGGACTGGTACCCAATGAGCAGTTCTTC.